Listed below are T cell receptor beta chains from one sample, sequenced in a study of vaccination and CD4 T cells after COVID-19. No antigens are known for them. Each CDR3 protein is one row after TCRdb ran MiXCR on the PCR reads. The sample holds 11,000 to 15,000 distinct CDR3 sequences, roughly 73% seen once. Input material: CD4+ T cells from blood, cultured in vitro. The receptors come from a human donor who had recovered from COVID-19. CDR3s include the opening cysteine and the closing phenylalanine or tryptophan. Fields, in order: J gene, D gene, V gene, clone size, CDR3 DNA, CDR3 protein. D genes are given only for firm matches. Size is stated for part of the rows, as once, few or many counts, or as a class when the clone is expanded.

J: TRBJ1-4; D: TRBD1; V: TRBV30; size: once; DNA: TGTGCCTGGAGTGTCCCCAGGGGGCGTAGCACTAATGAAAAACTGTTTTTT; CDR3: CAWSVPRGRSTNEKLFF
J: TRBJ1-3; D: -; V: TRBV7-2; size: -; DNA: TGTGCCAGCAGCTTATCAGGGGCCGGAAACACCATATATTTT; CDR3: CASSLSGAGNTIYF
J: TRBJ1-1; D: TRBD1; V: TRBV7-3; size: -; DNA: TGTGCCAGCAGCTCCTTCCGTCAGGGGGGGAGTACTGAAGCTTTCTTT; CDR3: CASSSFRQGGSTEAFF
J: TRBJ1-1; D: -; V: TRBV6-5; size: few; DNA: TGTGCCAGCAGTTACCCACCCCGGGAGGGGGGCGCTGAAGCTTTCTTT; CDR3: CASSYPPREGGAEAFF
J: TRBJ1-1; D: TRBD1; V: TRBV20-1; size: -; DNA: TGCAGTGCCCGATCAGGGGGGGAAACTGAAGCTTTCTTT; CDR3: CSARSGGETEAFF
J: TRBJ2-7; D: TRBD2; V: TRBV5-4; size: few; DNA: TGTGCCAGCAGTTCCGGGACTAGCGGGAGCAGCGAGCAGTACTTC; CDR3: CASSSGTSGSSEQYF
J: TRBJ2-7; D: TRBD1; V: TRBV19; size: once; DNA: TGTGCCAGTAGTACGGATACAGGGGGCCACGAGCAGTACTTC; CDR3: CASSTDTGGHEQYF
J: TRBJ2-2; D: -; V: TRBV7-2; size: -; DNA: TGTGCCAGCAGCTTAGTCGGGGAATCGTCCGGGGAGCTGTTTTTT; CDR3: CASSLVGESSGELFF
J: TRBJ2-7; D: -; V: TRBV7-2; size: -; DNA: TGTGCCAGCATCAAGGTCCCAGGGAGTACCTACGAGCAGTACTTC; CDR3: CASIKVPGSTYEQYF
J: TRBJ1-4; D: -; V: TRBV7-2; size: -; DNA: TGTGCCAGCAGCTTAGGGGGCGTGAATGAAAAACTGTTTTTT; CDR3: CASSLGGVNEKLFF
J: TRBJ1-3; D: -; V: TRBV7-2; size: -; DNA: TGTGCCAGCAGCTTAGTACCCTCTGGAAACACCATATATTTT; CDR3: CASSLVPSGNTIYF
J: TRBJ1-6; D: -; V: TRBV19; size: -; DNA: TGTGCCAGTAGTATGGGCAGGGAACGCTCACCCCTCCACTTT; CDR3: CASSMGRERSPLHF
J: TRBJ2-1; D: -; V: TRBV30; size: -; DNA: TGTGCCTGGAGTGACCTGCCGATCTATGAGCAGTTCTTC; CDR3: CAWSDLPIYEQFF
J: TRBJ2-7; D: -; V: TRBV27; size: -; DNA: TGTGCCAGCAGTTTAGCTAGCGCGAGCTCCTACGAGCAGTACTTC; CDR3: CASSLASASSYEQYF
J: TRBJ1-2; D: -; V: TRBV6-2/TRBV6-3; size: -; DNA: TGTGCCAGCAGTGCCACAGGGAACTATGGCTACACCTTC; CDR3: CASSATGNYGYTF
J: TRBJ2-7; D: -; V: TRBV19; size: -; DNA: TGTGCCAGTAGTCCCACACGGAGCTCCTACGAGCAGTACTTC; CDR3: CASSPTRSSYEQYF
J: TRBJ1-6; D: -; V: TRBV5-6; size: -; DNA: TGTGCCAGCAGCTTGGGAGGGAGGTTGCCCATCAATTCACCCCTCCACTTT; CDR3: CASSLGGRLPINSPLHF
J: TRBJ2-3; D: -; V: TRBV20-1; size: -; DNA: TGCAGTGCTAGACTAGCGAGTATTAGCACAGATACGCAGTATTTT; CDR3: CSARLASISTDTQYF
J: TRBJ1-1; D: -; V: TRBV6-1; size: -; DNA: TGTGCCAGCACCCGACGGGGGGACACTGAAGCTTTCTTT; CDR3: CASTRRGDTEAFF
J: TRBJ2-7; D: TRBD1; V: TRBV7-8; size: -; DNA: TGTGCCAGCAGCTTAGTGGCAGGGGGTGTATACGAGCAGTACTTC; CDR3: CASSLVAGGVYEQYF
J: TRBJ1-2; D: -; V: TRBV6-1; size: -; DNA: TGTGCCAGCAGTGAAGCGACGCCCAACTATGGCTACACCTTC; CDR3: CASSEATPNYGYTF
J: TRBJ1-2; D: -; V: TRBV14; size: -; DNA: TGTGCCAGCAGCCAAGATTGGTTAGGAGCCAGCCCTTCGGCTTGGGACTACACCTTC; CDR3: CASSQDWLGASPSAWDYTF
J: TRBJ2-5; D: -; V: TRBV11-1; size: few; DNA: TGTGCCAGCAGCCCCGGCAGGGGTTGGGAGACCCAGTACTTC; CDR3: CASSPGRGWETQYF
J: TRBJ2-5; D: -; V: TRBV21-1; size: -; DNA: TGTGCCAGCCGACAGGGGAACCAAGAGACCCAGTACTTC; CDR3: CASRQGNQETQYF
J: TRBJ1-1; D: -; V: TRBV7-2; size: -; DNA: TGTGCCAGCAGCCCCCGGGCGTTGAGCACTGAAGCTTTCTTT; CDR3: CASSPRALSTEAFF
J: TRBJ1-4; D: TRBD1; V: TRBV6-1; size: -; DNA: TGTGCCAGCAGTGCCGGGACAGGGGTAGAAAAACTGTTTTTT; CDR3: CASSAGTGVEKLFF
J: TRBJ1-3; D: -; V: TRBV7-8; size: -; DNA: TGTGCCAGCAGCTTAGCTGGCAGGGGAGGAAACACCATATATTTT; CDR3: CASSLAGRGGNTIYF
J: TRBJ2-3; D: TRBD1; V: TRBV7-2; size: -; DNA: TGCGCCAGCAGCTTAGGTAGGGGGCCAGATACGCAGTATTTT; CDR3: CASSLGRGPDTQYF
J: TRBJ1-2; D: -; V: TRBV29-1; size: medium-sized; DNA: TGCAGCGTTGCATTGGTCGGACGGACAAACTATGGCTACACCTTC; CDR3: CSVALVGRTNYGYTF